These 32 T cell receptor beta chains were all obtained from the same sample, sequenced in a study of T cell responses to AZD1222 COVID-19 vaccine. TCRdb's table, derived via immunoSEQ multiplex PCR, lists solely in-frame clones and lacks some. This table holds approximately 140,000 clones, about 93% found once. This sample comprised peripheral blood, obtained on day 0 of AZD1222 vaccination. All receptors derive from an adult in good health.

The chain links TRBV29-1 to TRBJ2-1; D is perhaps TRBD1 or TRBD2 (5 bases each). The CDR3 length is 15 residues. The germline gives CDR1 SQVTM, CDR2 ANQGSEA. V lost 4 bases and J lost 3, with 16 bases in between. The DNA of the CDR3 is TGCAGCGTTGCCCCCGGGACGGAGAACTACAATGAGCAGTTCTTC. Translating it yields CSVAPGTENYNEQFF.

V usage is TRBV4-3 and J usage is TRBJ1-6; D might be TRBD1 (5 bases). Looked up from germline, CDR1 is LGHNA and CDR2 is YSLEER. Trimming took off 0 bases at V and 3 bases at J, with 9 bases between the two ends. This CDR3 has 16 amino acids. The CDR3 spells CASSQDVGHYNSPLHF. The CDR3 nucleotides read TGCGCCAGCAGCCAAGATGTAGGACACTATAATTCACCCCTCCACTTT.

The chain couples TRBV6-1 to TRBJ1-5, with TRBD1 as a possible D gene (6 bases). This CDR3 is built from 15 residues. From germline, CDR1 is MNHNS and CDR2 SASEGT. Trimming removed 2 bases at V and 7 bases at J, with 15 bases between. The CDR3 here is CASSEWRGAGQPQHF. DNA for the CDR3: TGTGCCAGCAGTGAATGGCGGGGGGCGGGCCAGCCCCAGCATTTT.

The rearrangement joins TRBV3-1 (or the pseudogene TRBV3-2) to TRBJ1-2, with TRBD1 identical over 7 bases. The V and J ends lost 7 bases and 6 bases, in that order; junction bases with no gene match: 11. The germline V gene encodes CDR1 LGHDT and CDR2 YNNKEL (reference sequence). The CDR3 covers 14 residues. DNA of the CDR3: TGTGCCAGCACCCCAGGGGGGCCACGGCATGGCTACACCTTC. Protein sequence: CASTPGGPRHGYTF.

The sample holds a few counts of this clone. V gene TRBV6-5 combines with J gene TRBJ1-4; D gene unclear. The CDR3 is 15 amino acids. CDR1 and CDR2 (germline): MNHEY, SVGAGI. V was cut by 5 bases and J by 2 bases, with 12 bases left in between. This chain's CDR3 is CASSPAHSTNEKLFF. CDR3 DNA sequence: TGTGCCAGCAGTCCCGCCCACTCGACTAATGAAAAACTGTTTTTT.

This sequence joins TRBV2 and TRBJ1-2, with D hard to call. Looked up from germline, CDR1 is SNHLY and CDR2 is FYNNEI. V lost 5 bases, J lost 5 bases, and 18 bases lay in between. The CDR3 runs to 15 residues. As DNA, the CDR3 is TGTGCCAGCAGTAGAGAGAAGGGTTACAGTTATGGCTACACCTTC. Residues: CASSREKGYSYGYTF.

This chain links TRBV21-1 with TRBJ1-5. TRBV21-1 is a recognized pseudogene. The CDR3 consists of 13 residues. The CDR3: CASSRSGAQPQHF. The DNA for the CDR3 is TGTGCCAGCAGCCGAAGTGGCGCTCAGCCCCAGCATTTT.

V usage is TRBV7-9 and J usage is TRBJ2-5; maybe TRBD2 (6 bases). The CDR3 consists of 13 residues. V dropped 6 bases and J dropped 3 bases, with 11 bases sitting between them. Germline loops: CDR1 SEHNR, CDR2 FQNEAQ (reference sequence). CDR3 protein: CASRGEAKETQYF. CDR3 nucleotides: TGTGCCAGCAGAGGGGAGGCCAAAGAGACCCAGTACTTC.

The chain recombines TRBV28 with TRBJ2-2; D not certain. Deletions cut 6 bases from V and 5 bases from J, with 4 bases between. The CDR3 totals 11 residues. The germline gives CDR1 MDHEN, CDR2 SYDVKM. In DNA, the CDR3 is TGTGCCAGCAGCCGGACCGGGGAGCTGTTTTTT. It is translated as CASSRTGELFF.

The chain uses TRBV2 and TRBJ2-5; no clear D. CDR1 is SNHLY, CDR2 FYNNEI, per germline. The CDR3 consists of 12 residues. Trimming pared 5 bases from V and 5 bases from J, leaving 9 bases between. DNA for the CDR3: TGTGCCAGCAGTTTTGAGCGTGAGACCCAGTACTTC. This translates into CASSFERETQYF.

The chain carries TRBV30 and TRBJ2-7; D gene uncertain. V dropped 0 bases and J dropped 9 bases, with 6 bases sitting between them. Germline V CDR1 and CDR2: GTSNPN, SVGIG (reference sequence). The CDR3 length is 10 residues. In nucleotides, the CDR3 is TGTGCCTGGAGTGTACGCAGGCAGTACGTC. Protein: CAWSVRRQYV.

The sample holds one count of this clone. The chain employs TRBV9 and TRBJ2-1, with TRBD2 matching over 9 bases. V was clipped by 6 bases and J by 4 bases; unmatched bases: 14. The CDR3 length is 17 residues. The germline V gene encodes CDR1 SGDLS and CDR2 YYNGEE. The CDR3, as DNA: TGTGCCAGCACCCCCCTCGGCGGGGGGGCCCGTTACAATGAGCAGTTCTTC. As protein: CASTPLGGGARYNEQFF.

Only one count was recorded for this clone. The chain is built from TRBV9 and TRBJ1-2; 7 nucleotides agree with TRBD1. Looked up from germline, CDR1 is SGDLS and CDR2 is YYNGEE. CDR3 length: 15 amino acids. V lost 4 bases to trimming and J lost 8 bases; unmatched junction nucleotides: 14. CDR3 coding DNA: TGTGCCAGCAGCCCCCGGGGCGAGAGGGGGCACGGCTACACCTTC. Its translation: CASSPRGERGHGYTF.

This chain joins TRBV23-1 and TRBJ2-2; TRBD2 matches at 9 bases. TRBV23-1 is an ORF, with its function uncertain. This CDR3 contains 16 residues. Trimming removed 3 bases from V and 2 bases from J; junction bases left unmatched: 4. DNA for the CDR3: TGCGCCAGCAGTCAGGCGGGAGGGGTAAACACCGGGGAGCTGTTTTTT. The encoded protein is CASSQAGGVNTGELFF.

This clone occurred once. The chain joins TRBV6-4 to TRBJ1-5, with D hard to call. Germline V gives CDR1 MRHNA, CDR2 SNTAGT. The CDR3 covers 10 residues. Trimming stripped 7 bases from V and 11 bases from J, with 9 bases between. CDR3 bases: TGTGCCAGCATGAGGAGGACCCAGCATTTT. It encodes CASMRRTQHF.

J is TRBJ1-2 and V is TRBV18; D remains ambiguous. The CDR3 contains 14 residues. Trimming took 4 bases from V and 1 from J, leaving 10 bases between them. CDR1 and CDR2 (germline): KGHSH, LQKENI. In DNA, the CDR3 is TGTGCCAGCTCACGTGATACAAATAACTATGGCTACACCTTC. The encoded protein is CASSRDTNNYGYTF.

This clone was seen once. The genes are TRBV5-4 and TRBJ2-6; tentatively, D is TRBD1 (5 bases). The CDR3 totals 19 residues. Trimming took 0 bases from V and 0 from J, leaving 16 bases between them. The germline V gene encodes CDR1 SGHNT and CDR2 YYREEE (reference sequence). Here the CDR3 reads CASSLGGRLSLSGANVLTF. The CDR3 bases are TGTGCCAGCAGCTTGGGGGGCAGGTTAAGCCTCTCTGGGGCCAACGTCCTGACTTTC.

The chain links TRBV15 to TRBJ1-4, with unresolved D. V lost 0 bases, J lost 11 bases, and 10 bases lay in between. The length of the CDR3 is 13 residues. Germline V gene lookup returns CDR1 LNHNV and CDR2 YYDKDF (reference sequence). CDR3 protein: CATSRDDPDKLFF. The DNA of the CDR3 is TGTGCCACCAGCAGAGATGATCCGGACAAACTGTTTTTT.

The chain joins TRBV10-3 to TRBJ1-2, with TRBD1 matching over 9 bases. The germline gives CDR1 ENHRY, CDR2 SYGVKD. J was trimmed by 5 bases and V by 6 bases; bases with no gene match: 4. This CDR3 is 13 amino acids long. The CDR3 reads CAIRQGAEYGYTF. The CDR3 DNA follows: TGTGCCATCAGACAGGGGGCGGAGTATGGCTACACCTTC.

V gene TRBV5-1 combines with J gene TRBJ2-2; weak D call: TRBD2 (5 bases). This CDR3 has 16 amino acids. V was clipped by 0 bases and J by 3 bases, with 12 bases between them. Germline lookup yields CDR1 SGHRS and CDR2 YFSETQ. DNA of the CDR3: TGCGCCAGCAGCTTGGGTTTCGGACTCTACACCGGGGAGCTGTTTTTT. Translating it yields CASSLGFGLYTGELFF.

This rearrangement joins TRBV2 to TRBJ2-2; 9 bases match TRBD2. This CDR3 region has 15 residues. Unmatched junction bases numbered 8, after V lost 5 bases and J lost 7 bases. The germline gives CDR1 SNHLY, CDR2 FYNNEI. CDR3 in DNA: TGTGCCAGCAGTTTAGCGGGGGCGAGCGTCGGGGAGCTGTTTTTT. It translates to CASSLAGASVGELFF.

The rearrangement uses TRBV11-1 and TRBJ1-3; D is undetermined. Trimming shortened V by 3 bases and J by 3 bases, and 15 bases separated the two germline ends. Germline assignment: CDR1 SGHAT and CDR2 FQDESV (reference sequence). The CDR3 consists of 16 residues. CDR3 DNA: TGTGCCAGCAGCTTGACTTCCGGGCTTGGTGGAAACACCATATATTTT. This sequence encodes CASSLTSGLGGNTIYF.

This clone was found once. The chain combines TRBV4-1 with TRBJ2-1; 7 bases match TRBD2. The V gene's germline CDR1 is MGHRA and CDR2 YSYEKL. V lost 4 bases, J lost 1 base, and 7 bases stayed unmatched. This CDR3 is 16 amino acids long. In nucleotides, the CDR3 is TGCGCCAGCAGCCCGCGTTCTAGCGGTTCCTACAATGAGCAGTTCTTC. It is translated as CASSPRSSGSYNEQFF.

This rearrangement joins TRBV27 to TRBJ2-7, with 15 bases identical to TRBD2. The CDR3 loop spans 17 amino acids. V shed 2 bases and J 2 bases; nucleotides not matched to a gene: 4. CDR1 MNHEY and CDR2 SMNVEV come from the germline V gene (reference sequence). CDR3 nucleotides: TGTGCCAGCAGTTTACGCGGGACTAGCGGGGGGCCCTACGAGCAGTACGTC. Encoded protein: CASSLRGTSGGPYEQYV.

The rearrangement joins TRBV7-6 to TRBJ1-4; TRBD1 is a possible D gene (6 bases). V was cut by 3 bases and J by 7 bases, with 12 bases left in between. This CDR3 spans 14 amino acids. Germline-derived CDR1 and CDR2 are SGHVS and FNYEAQ. CDR3 sequence reads: CASSFQGQGEKLFF. The CDR3, as DNA: TGTGCCAGCAGCTTCCAGGGGCAAGGTGAAAAACTGTTTTTT.

V gene TRBV2 combines with J gene TRBJ1-2, with D hard to call. The CDR3 covers 13 residues. CDR1 SNHLY and CDR2 FYNNEI come from the germline V gene. The V end was cut by 9 bases, the J end by 0 bases, with 11 bases between. CDR3 sequence reads: CARRAETNYGYTF. In DNA form, the CDR3 reads TGTGCCAGGAGGGCGGAGACTAACTATGGCTACACCTTC. Looking up the rest from reference TRBV2 and TRBJ1-2 gives the full variable domain: EPEVTQTPSHQVTQMGQEVILRCVPISNHLYFYWYRQILGQKVEFLVSFYNNEISEKSEIFDDQFSVERPDGSNFTLKIRSTKLEDSAMYFCARRAETNYGYTFGSGTRLTVV.

This clone was observed a handful of times. The rearrangement uses TRBV29-1 and TRBJ1-2; D might be TRBD1 (5 bases). The CDR3 totals 13 residues. Germline loops: CDR1 SQVTM, CDR2 ANQGSEA. Trimming removed 6 bases at V and 1 base at J, with 12 bases between. The CDR3 coding sequence is TGCAGCGTCATGACAGAGTATAACTATGGCTACACCTTC. Amino acids: CSVMTEYNYGYTF.

J is TRBJ1-1 and V is TRBV19, with 7 nucleotides matching TRBD1. CDR1 and CDR2 from the germline V gene are LNHDA and SQIVND (reference sequence). The CDR3 has 15 residues. After removal of 5 bases from V and 2 bases from J, the junction contained 8 bases not matched to a gene. The CDR3 bases are TGTGCCAGTAGTCCGGAAGGGGGCGGTAACACTGAAGCTTTCTTT. This encodes CASSPEGGGNTEAFF.

In this sample, this clone turned up once. The chain couples TRBV28 to TRBJ2-4; 10 bases match TRBD1. CDR3 length equals 16 residues. The ends lost 6 bases at V and 5 bases at J; junction bases unmatched: 10. CDR1 is MDHEN, CDR2 SYDVKM, per germline. The CDR3 loop reads CASSATGTGEQNIQYF. The CDR3 DNA is TGTGCCAGCAGCGCTACCGGGACAGGGGAACAAAACATTCAGTACTTC.

This chain connects TRBV29-1 to TRBJ1-1; D remains ambiguous. The CDR3 loop spans 11 amino acids. CDR1 and CDR2 from the germline V gene are SQVTM and ANQGSEA. V was pared by 5 bases and J by 3 bases, with 7 bases between. CDR3 nucleotide sequence: TGCAGCGTTTGGGGTTACACTGAAGCTTTCTTT. This codes for CSVWGYTEAFF.

The chain has TRBV19 and TRBJ2-1, with D maybe TRBD1 (6 bases). V lost 9 bases to trimming and J lost 2 bases, with 11 bases between them. The CDR3 runs 13 residues. CDR1 is LNHDA and CDR2 is SQIVND in the germline V gene (reference sequence). Here the CDR3 DNA reads TGTGCCAGCCGACAGGTCCCCTACAATGAGCAGTTCTTC. Protein product: CASRQVPYNEQFF.

This sequence joins TRBV2 and TRBJ1-4; the D is unclear. Germline V CDR1 and CDR2: SNHLY, FYNNEI. The V end was cut by 2 bases, the J end by 4 bases, with 11 bases between. This CDR3 is 15 amino acids long. In nucleotides, the CDR3 is TGTGCCAGCAGTGAAAGGTCAGGAATTAATGAAAAACTGTTTTTT. It specifies CASSERSGINEKLFF.